The TCR beta chain described here comes from a study of T cells after posttransplantation cyclophosphamide. Whole-study findings and limits: TRB clonality was highly associated with recipient CMV seropositivity and reactivation. Donor CD8+ memory clones often dominated recipient blood repertoires at later times.

Produced via immunoSEQ multiplex PCR; TCRdb's table is partial and in-frame only. The table lists about 10,000 clones, with no singletons. The table lists this clone with many counts. Its antigen is not identified. Busulfan-fludarabine conditioning, marrow transplant, and cyclophosphamide on days +3 and +4 were administered. This receptor was obtained from a female patient aged 40-49 years who received an allogeneic stem cell transplant from a related donor, was CMV-positive, and had no GVHD. Some T cells may be transferred from the graft donor. The starting material was PBMCs, obtained after allogeneic stem cell transplant with posttransplant cyclophosphamide.

The CDR3 nucleotides are TGTGCCAGCAGCCCCCGGACAGGGGTGTACGAGCAGTACTTC. Amino acids: CASSPRTGVYEQYF. The V and J genes are TRBV7-2 and TRBJ2-7; 9 bases are a match to TRBD1. J gave up 4 bases and V 5 bases, and 6 bases lay outside the gene matches. CDR3 size: 14 residues. Germline CDR1 SGHTA, CDR2 FQGNSA.